This T cell receptor (beta chain) was sequenced in a study of blood T cell repertoires in COVID-19. Germline V gene lookup returns CDR1 GTSNPN and CDR2 SVGIG (reference sequence). V was cut by 6 bases and J by 6 bases, with 17 bases left in between. The CDR3 length is 14 residues. Assay: immunoSEQ multiplex PCR; the TCRdb copy retains only in-frame clones and omits some. This table holds 180,000 or so clones, roughly 88% found once. The chain combines TRBV30 with TRBJ2-2; TRBD2 might be the D (7 bases). This TCR was sampled from a man in his forties with acute COVID-19. The sequenced sample was PBMCs or T cells enriched from blood (not recorded which). The CDR3 here is CACDGGAGAGELFF. The CDR3 DNA reads as TGTGCCTGCGATGGGGGGGCCGGGGCCGGGGAGCTGTTTTTT.